The rows below give T cell receptor beta chains drawn from one sample of a study of T cell repertoires in cytomegalovirus infection. Their antigens are not known. TCRdb re-derived calls from the reads in MiXCR, one entry per CDR3 protein. Altogether approximately 910,000 distinct CDR3 sequences are present, roughly 30% being singletons, with the ten largest covering around 15%. The source was cultured CD8+ T cells from PBMCs, collected from culture after CMV antigen stimulation. The receptors shown here come from a human donor in good health (CMV status not recorded). Some clones in this sample may be carry-over from other donors' samples. Each CDR3 is given with its conserved first and last residue. D genes are given only for firm matches. For some rows the clone size is stated as once, few or many, or as a class when expanded; others skip it.

>few|TRBV4-2|TRBJ1-4|-
CASSQETHALRPNEKLFF
TGTGCCAGCAGCCAAGAAACCCACGCCTTAAGACCTAATGAAAAACTGTTTTTT
>-|TRBV6-8|TRBJ1-2|-
CASSYVPNYGYTF
TGTGCCAGCAGTTACGTACCTAACTATGGCTACACCTTC
>few|TRBV12-3/TRBV12-4|TRBJ1-5|-
CASSLVVGQPQHF
TGTGCCAGCAGTTTGGTAGTCGGGCAGCCCCAGCATTTT
>-|TRBV4-1|TRBJ2-1|-
CASSQGLMGEQFF
TGCGCCAGCAGCCAAGGATTAATGGGTGAGCAGTTCTTC
>-|TRBV5-4|TRBJ1-2|-
CASSLASHYTF
TGTGCCAGCAGCTTGGCCTCACACTACACCTTC
>many|TRBV7-6|TRBJ1-5|-
CASSLLGTGNQPQHF
TGTGCCAGCAGCTTATTGGGGACTGGGAATCAGCCCCAGCATTTT
>-|TRBV10-3|TRBJ1-1|TRBD1
CAIRPGQVDMNTEAFF
TGTGCCATCAGGCCGGGACAGGTGGATATGAACACTGAAGCTTTCTTT
>-|TRBV6-4|TRBJ2-3|-
CASSPTSVADTQYF
TGTGCCAGCAGCCCGACTAGTGTAGCAGATACGCAGTATTTT
>-|TRBV19|TRBJ2-2|-
CATSPDGGSNTGELFF
TGTGCCACCTCCCCTGACGGAGGGTCGAACACCGGGGAGCTGTTTTTT
>-|TRBV4-1|TRBJ2-2|-
CASSHGSGELFF
TGCGCCAGCAGCCACGGGTCCGGGGAGCTGTTTTTT
>-|TRBV27|TRBJ2-2|TRBD1
CASSLSGTADGELFF
TGTGCCAGCAGTTTATCCGGGACAGCAGACGGGGAGCTGTTTTTT
>few|TRBV4-1|TRBJ2-3|TRBD2
CASSQGRTSGAFLTDTQYF
TGCGCCAGCAGCCAAGGACGAACTAGCGGGGCTTTTCTCACAGATACGCAGTATTTT
>few|TRBV12-3/TRBV12-4|TRBJ1-1|-
CASSLNGIAGDTEAFF
TGTGCCAGCAGTTTAAATGGTATCGCAGGGGACACTGAAGCTTTCTTT
>-|TRBV18|TRBJ1-5|-
CASSPPTDPRNQPQHF
TGTGCCAGCTCACCCCCGACAGATCCTCGCAATCAGCCCCAGCATTTT